This entry lists 18 T cell receptor beta chains sequenced from one sample in a study of blood T cells in healthy people across ages. Together with a sample-barcoded 5' primer, a J-beta primer mix was included in a second PCR lasting about 6 to 11 cycles. Using its own MiXCR run on the 5' RACE reads, TCRdb lists one record per CDR3 protein. The table lists over 1,500,000 distinct CDR3 sequences, 49% of them singletons, with 2.1% in the top ten. Source material: blood. All receptors come from a woman between 35 and 50 years old in good health.

The chain has TRBV9 and TRBJ2-1, with a weak D call TRBD1 (6 bases). V lost 4 bases and J lost 6, with 20 bases in between. This CDR3 has 16 residues. Germline loops: CDR1 SGDLS, CDR2 YYNGEE. In nucleotides, the CDR3 is TGTGCCAGCAGCCCATACGACAGGACTTACTGCAATGAGCAGTTCTTC. It is translated as CASSPYDRTYCNEQFF.

The chain links TRBV4-1 to TRBJ1-5, with D possibly being TRBD1 (5 bases). This CDR3 contains 16 residues. Germline V gene lookup returns CDR1 MGHRA and CDR2 YSYEKL. The ends were cut back, 2 bases at V and 2 bases at J, with 13 bases in the middle. CDR3: CASSQSTVERNQPQHF. CDR3 in DNA: TGCGCCAGCAGCCAATCGACAGTGGAACGCAATCAGCCCCAGCATTTT.

This clonotype was recorded once. The chain combines TRBV5-6 with TRBJ1-2, with TRBD1 as a possible D gene (6 bases). V lost 7 bases to trimming and J lost 1 base, with 17 bases between them. The germline CDR1 and CDR2 sequences are SGHDT and YYEEEE. This CDR3 is 15 amino acids long. In nucleotides, the CDR3 is TGTGCCAGCGGGACCGACAGGTTGTTTAACTATGGCTACACCTTC. Amino acids: CASGTDRLFNYGYTF. The variable domain in full, with the rest retrieved from reference TRBV5-6 and TRBJ1-2, is DAGVTQSPTHLIKTRGQQVTLRCSPKSGHDTVSWYQQALGQGPQFIFQYYEEEERQRGNFPDRFSGHQFPNYSSELNVNALLLGDSALYLCASGTDRLFNYGYTFGSGTRLTVV.

This clonotype has only a few counts. The rearrangement links TRBV10-3 to TRBJ2-7; possible D gene TRBD2, 5 bases. Deletions cut 7 bases from V and 7 bases from J, with 26 bases between. Germline V CDR1 and CDR2: ENHRY, SYGVKD. The CDR3 contains 16 residues. CDR3 region: CAIKGRERESYYEQYF. The DNA for the CDR3 is TGTGCCATCAAGGGTAGGGAGCGCGAGTCCTATTATGAGCAGTACTTC.

This clonotype was seen only a few times. The V and J genes are TRBV6-6 and TRBJ2-5, with 7 positions matching TRBD1. The germline V gene encodes CDR1 MNHNY and CDR2 SVGAGI (reference sequence). J lost 3 bases, V lost 2 bases, and 3 bases had no gene match. The CDR3 consists of 14 residues. The DNA of the CDR3 is TGTGCCAGCAGTTACCCCGGACAGGAAGAGACCCAGTACTTC. It specifies CASSYPGQEETQYF.

Concerning this clonotype itself: Germline and junction disagree at one end, which may indicate a read error. V gene TRBV20-1 combines with J gene TRBJ2-3, with D perhaps TRBD1 or TRBD2 (6 bases each). CDR3 length: 15 amino acids. CDR1 DFQATT and CDR2 SNEGSKA come from the germline V gene (reference sequence). CDR3 amino acids: CSARGGAHATDAQYF. CDR3 DNA sequence: TGCAGTGCTAGAGGGGGGGCCCATGCCACAGATGCGCAGTATTTT.

V gene TRBV12-3 or TRBV12-4 combines with J gene TRBJ2-1, with TRBD2 identical over 7 bases. V gave up 7 bases and J gave up 5 bases; unmatched junction bases: 11. CDR3 length: 15 amino acids. The CDR3 protein is CASTPVGGAHNEQFF. The CDR3, as DNA: TGTGCCAGCACCCCCGTGGGAGGGGCCCACAATGAGCAGTTCTTC.

Note on this clonotype: One base away lies a much larger clone, so this may be a sequencing read error. This chain joins TRBV15 and TRBJ2-5; 10 bases are shared with TRBD2. The germline V gene has CDR1 LNHNV and CDR2 YYDKDF (reference sequence). CDR3 length: 13 amino acids. The CDR3 DNA sequence: TGTGCCACCGGCAGTCTAGCGGGGGAAGAGCAGTACTTC. Protein product: CATGSLAGEEQYF.

This chain connects TRBV28 to TRBJ1-2; a possible D gene is TRBD1 (5 bases). The germline V gene encodes CDR1 MDHEN and CDR2 SYDVKM. The V end lost 7 bases, the J end lost 11 bases, and 17 bases lay between the germline ends. The CDR3 has 12 amino acids. CDR3 in DNA: TGTGCCAGCAAGGTTCTGACAGACAGTTACACCTTC. Translated: CASKVLTDSYTF.

This chain uses TRBV4-3 with TRBJ1-5, with 7 bases aligning to TRBD1. J lost 7 bases, V lost 2 bases, and 5 bases had no gene match. Germline V gene lookup returns CDR1 LGHNA and CDR2 YSLEER. The CDR3 covers 14 residues. The CDR3 is CASSQKGGQQPQHF. The CDR3 nucleotides are TGCGCCAGCAGCCAAAAAGGGGGACAGCAGCCCCAGCATTTT.

The chain employs TRBV12-3 or TRBV12-4 and TRBJ1-2; D gene ambiguous. Trimming took off 3 bases at V and 6 bases at J, with 14 bases between the two ends. The CDR3 is made up of 14 amino acids. CDR3 bases: TGTGCCAGCAGTTTGTATGGAAAACCAAATGGCTACACCTTC. Its translation is CASSLYGKPNGYTF.

This sequence joins TRBV5-1 and TRBJ2-3, with D uncertain. Trimming stripped 4 bases from V and 2 bases from J, with 11 bases between. Per the germline V gene, CDR1 is SGHRS and CDR2 is YFSETQ. The CDR3 sequence is 14 residues long. The CDR3 region is CASSPGAVTDTQYF. The CDR3 DNA is TGCGCCAGCAGCCCCGGAGCAGTCACAGATACGCAGTATTTT.

The rearrangement uses TRBV6-2 or TRBV6-3 and TRBJ1-5; TRBD1 is a possible D gene (6 bases). The CDR3 spans 18 residues. Germline CDR1 is MNHEY and CDR2 is SVGEGT. Trimming took off 3 bases at V and 2 bases at J, with 20 bases between the two ends. The CDR3 region is CASSYPPGGAPGNQPQHF. The CDR3 nucleotides are TGTGCCAGCAGTTATCCCCCCGGGGGGGCGCCGGGCAATCAGCCCCAGCATTTT.

This sequence joins TRBV18 and TRBJ2-5; D is unresolved. The germline V gene has CDR1 KGHSH and CDR2 LQKENI. The CDR3 contains 15 residues. The V gene lost 0 bases and the J gene lost 4 bases, with 12 bases spanning the gap. CDR3 bases: TGTGCCAGCTCACCACCGGGCCGGGTGCGAGAGACCCAGTACTTC. This gives the protein CASSPPGRVRETQYF.

This chain links TRBV6-1 with TRBJ2-5, with 7 bases identical to TRBD1. V lost 6 bases to trimming and J lost 1 base; unmatched junction nucleotides: 14. The germline V gene has CDR1 MNHNS and CDR2 SASEGT. The CDR3 is made up of 17 amino acids. The CDR3 loop is CASRKQPGQRLQETQYF. The CDR3 bases are TGTGCCAGCAGAAAGCAACCGGGACAGCGTCTCCAAGAGACCCAGTACTTC.

The chain recombines TRBV28 with TRBJ2-5, with 9 nucleotides matching TRBD1. The tail of the sequence fits TRBJ2-7 better, so the J call may be wrong. The CDR3 covers 14 residues. Germline-derived CDR1 and CDR2 are MDHEN and SYDVKM. The CDR3, as DNA: TGTGCCAGCAGTGGGACAGGGAGGGTCTACGAGCAGTACTTC. Protein: CASSGTGRVYEQYF.

A word on this clonotype: One end of the junction does not line up with germline, which may come from a read error. This chain joins TRBV7-8 and TRBJ2-7; no firm D call. Germline assignment: CDR1 SGHVS and CDR2 FQNEAQ. The CDR3 consists of 13 residues. CDR3 amino acids: CASSVARSYEQYF. CDR3 DNA sequence: TGTGCCAGCAGCGTAGCAAGGTCCTACGAGCAGTACTTC.

V and J are TRBV6-2 or TRBV6-3 and TRBJ2-5; tentatively, D is TRBD1 (6 bases). The length of the CDR3 is 16 residues. Germline lookup yields CDR1 MNHEY and CDR2 SVGEGT. Trimming removed 4 bases from V and 0 bases from J, with 15 bases in between. The CDR3 is CASSFPRTEYQETQYF. CDR3 DNA: TGTGCCAGCAGTTTCCCCCGGACAGAATACCAAGAGACCCAGTACTTC.